This TCR beta chain was recorded in a study of a mutant IDH1 vaccine in newly diagnosed glioma. Study overall: Administration of eight vaccinations to patients took place in weeks 1, 3, 5, 7, 11, 15, 19, 23. Radiotherapy, temozolomide, or both had been given previously, and both were given to most. Study results and limitations: Changes in the top peripheral T cell clonotypes seemingly had no bearing on pseudoprogression.

Per the germline V gene, CDR1 is SSHAT and CDR2 is FNYEAQ (reference sequence). CDR3 length: 14 residues. Time point meaning: week 11, during vaccination. In every dose of vaccine, 300 ug of mutant IDH1 20-mer peptide was given alongside topical imiquimod. The method was immunoSEQ multiplex PCR; TCRdb's version includes in-frame clones alone and lacks a portion of them. The data contain 50,000 to 60,000 clones, 91% of them singletons. A note on this clone: Its antigen is not known. One end of the junction fails to match germline, which may point to a read error.

The sequenced sample was PBMCs, obtained from a glioma patient whose treatment included an IDH1 peptide vaccine. This TCR derives from a man in his fifties with glioma. V and J are TRBV7-7 and TRBJ2-1; TRBD2 aligns across 7 bases. CDR3 sequence reads: CASSLEGTINEQFF. CDR3 DNA: TGTGCTAGCAGCTTAGAGGGGACTATTAATGAGCAGTTCTTC.